These 25 T cell receptor beta chains originate from one sample sequenced in a study of CD4 T cells in relation to SARS-CoV-2 and coronaviruses. Before the COVID-19 pandemic, during about 2010-2018, CD4+ T cells were taken from unexposed donors. CD4+ T cells were isolated from the cells after about 11 days of culture. Antigen specificity for these receptors is unknown. This table comes from immunoSEQ multiplex PCR, and its TCRdb copy is limited to in-frame clones, with some not included. The data hold about 27,000 clones, with about two thirds observed a single time. The sample was CD4+ T cells from PBMCs, cultured in vitro. Receptors were obtained from a human donor in good health.

This chain joins TRBV3-1 (or the pseudogene TRBV3-2) and TRBJ1-2, with D possibly being TRBD1 (5 bases). V lost 2 bases and J 8 bases, leaving 15 bases between the germline ends. The germline gives CDR1 LGHDT, CDR2 YNNKEL (reference sequence). This CDR3 region has 14 residues. This CDR3 reads CASSQSPRDLGYTF. The CDR3 DNA reads as TGTGCCAGCAGCCAATCCCCACGGGACTTGGGCTACACCTTC.

The rearrangement joins TRBV5-8 to TRBJ2-4; weak D call: TRBD1 (6 bases). The germline gives CDR1 SGHTS, CDR2 YDEGEE. CDR3 length equals 15 residues. V dropped 0 bases and J dropped 5 bases, with 12 bases sitting between them. DNA of the CDR3: TGTGCCAGCAGCTTGGCCGGACAGCCGGAAAACATTCAGTACTTC. It is translated as CASSLAGQPENIQYF.

The chain combines TRBV7-2 with TRBJ2-2; no clear D. Germline V gene data show CDR1 as SGHTA and CDR2 as FQGNSA. V was pared by 5 bases and J by 6 bases, with 16 bases between. CDR3 length equals 15 residues. The CDR3 loop reads CASSPGLSPSGELFF. CDR3 bases: TGTGCCAGCAGCCCCGGCTTGAGTCCATCCGGGGAGCTGTTTTTT.

For the CDR3, the DNA is TGTGCCAGCAGCGTAGACGTGGGCCAAGAGACCCAGTACTTC. Translation gives CASSVDVGQETQYF. V and J are TRBV9 and TRBJ2-5, with D unresolved. Germline values: CDR1 SGDLS, CDR2 YYNGEE. With 0 bases removed from V and 1 base from J, the gap between germline ends came to 7 bases. This CDR3 has 14 amino acids.

The genes are TRBV5-4 and TRBJ1-1; D call uncertain. Trimming pared 2 bases from V and 0 bases from J, leaving 11 bases between. CDR1 SGHNT and CDR2 YYREEE come from the germline V gene (reference sequence). This CDR3 comprises 15 residues. In nucleotides, the CDR3 is TGTGCCAGCAGCTTTTCGGTCACCATGAACACTGAAGCTTTCTTT. Protein: CASSFSVTMNTEAFF.

J is TRBJ1-1 and V is TRBV2; D is unresolved. The V gene's germline CDR1 is SNHLY and CDR2 FYNNEI. V was trimmed by 6 bases and J by 8 bases, leaving 16 bases between them. The CDR3 is 13 amino acids. The CDR3 region has the DNA TGTGCCAGCAGCGCCGAGAGAGACATCGAAGCTTTCTTT. This gives the protein CASSAERDIEAFF.

The chain couples TRBV6-2 or TRBV6-3 to TRBJ2-5; tentative D call: TRBD1 (5 bases). V was pared by 2 bases and J by 5 bases, with 18 bases between. Germline V gene lookup returns CDR1 MNHEY and CDR2 SVGEGT. CDR3 length: 16 residues. The CDR3 bases are TGTGCCAGCAGTTACGAAGACGGTCGGGCAGGGGAGACCCAGTACTTC. Translating it yields CASSYEDGRAGETQYF.

The count of this clone is one. The chain uses TRBV2 and TRBJ2-5; a weak D match, TRBD2 (7 bases). This CDR3 is 15 amino acids long. In germline, CDR1 is SNHLY, CDR2 FYNNEI. The V end lost 4 bases, the J end lost 0 bases, and 12 bases lay between the germline ends. CDR3 DNA sequence: TGTGCCAGCAGTGGGGGGGGCCCGCACCAAGAGACCCAGTACTTC. It codes for CASSGGGPHQETQYF. Filled out from reference TRBV2 and TRBJ2-5, the complete variable domain reads EPEVTQTPSHQVTQMGQEVILRCVPISNHLYFYWYRQILGQKVEFLVSFYNNEISEKSEIFDDQFSVERPDGSNFTLKIRSTKLEDSAMYFCASSGGGPHQETQYFGPGTRLLVL.

The V and J genes are TRBV4-1 and TRBJ1-2; TRBD1 aligns across 8 bases. Germline values: CDR1 MGHRA, CDR2 YSYEKL. V lost 3 bases to trimming and J lost 8 bases; unmatched junction nucleotides: 8. The CDR3 extends over 14 amino acids. CDR3 DNA: TGCGCCAGCAGCCATACCCCCAGGGGGCAAGGCTACACCTTC. It yields the protein CASSHTPRGQGYTF.

The chain joins TRBV3-1 (or the pseudogene TRBV3-2) to TRBJ2-3, with 12 bases that match TRBD2. With 6 bases clipped from V and 6 bases from J, the junction kept 16 bases outside the gene matches. Germline-derived CDR1 and CDR2 are LGHDT and YNNKEL (reference sequence). The CDR3 has 18 amino acids. The CDR3 DNA is TGTGCCAGCAGGGAACTGCTAGCGGGGGGGCGAAACACGGATACGCAGTATTTT. Translating gives CASRELLAGGRNTDTQYF.

Note on this clone: One end of the junction does not line up with germline, which may come from a read error. CDR3 coding DNA: TGTGCTAGCAGCTTAGCGCCCAGGACCTCCTACAATGAGCAGTTCTTC. Translating gives CASSLAPRTSYNEQFF. The chain carries TRBV7-7 and TRBJ2-1; possibly TRBD2 for D (5 bases). Per germline, CDR1 SSHAT and CDR2 FNYEAQ (reference sequence). CDR3 length: 16 residues.

A single count supports this clone. The V gene is TRBV5-8, the J gene TRBJ1-1; 8 bases line up with TRBD1. CDR3 length: 16 amino acids. With 2 bases clipped from V and 6 bases from J, the junction kept 12 bases outside the gene matches. Germline V lookup: CDR1 SGHTS, CDR2 YDEGEE. The CDR3 DNA is TGTGCCAGCAGCTTTTCATACCGGGACAGGCTTTCTGAAGCTTTCTTT. This gives the protein CASSFSYRDRLSEAFF.

The V and J genes are TRBV5-4 and TRBJ1-3; possibly TRBD1 for D (6 bases). Per germline, CDR1 SGHNT and CDR2 YYREEE (reference sequence). CDR3 length: 16 amino acids. Trimming removed 0 bases from V and 2 bases from J, with 12 bases in between. CDR3 sequence (DNA): TGTGCCAGCAGCTTGGATACAGGGTTACCTGGAAACACCATATATTTT. Protein product: CASSLDTGLPGNTIYF.

In this sample, this clone turned up once. This rearrangement joins TRBV6-5 to TRBJ1-2; a possible D gene is TRBD1 (5 bases). The V end was cut by 5 bases, the J end by 8 bases, with 12 bases between. CDR1 MNHEY and CDR2 SVGAGI come from the germline V gene. The CDR3 length is 12 residues. CDR3 DNA: TGTGCCAGCAGTCGGGCGGGGGAGGGCTACACCTTC. Protein product: CASSRAGEGYTF.

The rearrangement joins TRBV19 to TRBJ2-1; 8 nucleotides line up with TRBD2. Germline assignment: CDR1 LNHDA and CDR2 SQIVND (reference sequence). Unmatched junction bases numbered 4, after V lost 1 base and J lost 8 bases. The CDR3 covers 14 residues. The CDR3 loop reads CASSIAGGVDEQFF. DNA of the CDR3: TGTGCCAGTAGTATAGCGGGAGGGGTCGATGAGCAGTTCTTC.

This sequence joins TRBV19 and TRBJ2-7; 11 bases map to TRBD1. The CDR3 sequence is 14 residues long. The ends lost 7 bases at V and 2 bases at J; junction bases unmatched: 4. Germline V gives CDR1 LNHDA, CDR2 SQIVND (reference sequence). CDR3 nucleotide sequence: TGTGCCAGTATGAGGACAGGGGGCACCTACGAGCAGTACTTC. Translated, it gives CASMRTGGTYEQYF. The full variable domain, rest sourced from reference TRBV19 and TRBJ2-7, is DGGITQSPKYLFRKEGQNVTLSCEQNLNHDAMYWYRQDPGQGLRLIYYSQIVNDFQKGDIAEGYSVSREKKESFPLTVTSAQKNPTAFYLCASMRTGGTYEQYFGPGTRLTVT.

This CDR3 reads CASSQDPRGFTEAFF. In nucleotides, the CDR3 is TGCGCCAGCAGCCAAGATCCTAGGGGGTTCACTGAAGCTTTCTTT. The V and J genes are TRBV4-1 and TRBJ1-1, with a weak D call TRBD1 (6 bases). CDR3 length: 15 amino acids. CDR1 is MGHRA, CDR2 YSYEKL, per germline. With 0 bases removed from V and 4 bases from J, the gap between germline ends came to 12 bases.

The chain carries TRBV6-2 or TRBV6-3 and TRBJ2-7; D is uncertain. V was pared by 2 bases and J by 10 bases, with 9 bases between. This CDR3 is built from 11 residues. The V gene's germline CDR1 is MNHEY and CDR2 SVGEGT. The CDR3 region has the DNA TGTGCCAGCAGTTACGGCGAGCGCCAGTACTTC. Translated, it gives CASSYGERQYF.

The chain combines TRBV10-3 with TRBJ1-1; 7 bases match TRBD1. Trimming removed 2 bases from V and 0 bases from J; junction bases left unmatched: 3. Germline assignment: CDR1 ENHRY and CDR2 SYGVKD. The CDR3 has 15 amino acids. CDR3 protein: CAISEPDRVNTEAFF. In DNA, the CDR3 is TGTGCCATCAGTGAGCCCGACAGGGTGAACACTGAAGCTTTCTTT.

J is TRBJ2-3 and V is TRBV6-1, with D uncertain. This CDR3 region has 14 residues. Trimming cost V 1 base and J 3 bases, with 8 bases left between them. The germline V gene has CDR1 MNHNS and CDR2 SASEGT. CDR3 DNA: TGTGCCAGCAGTGAAGGCAGATGGACAGATACGCAGTATTTT. Encoded protein: CASSEGRWTDTQYF.

This clone came up once. The V call is TRBV6-5, the J call TRBJ1-1, with 10 bases lining up with TRBD1. CDR1 is MNHEY, CDR2 SVGAGI, per germline. The V gene end was trimmed by 6 bases and the J gene end by 5 bases; junction bases not matched to a gene: 6. CDR3 size: 14 residues. CDR3 in DNA: TGTGCCAGCAGGGAGGGACAGGGGACGACTGAAGCTTTCTTT. Encoded protein: CASREGQGTTEAFF.

The rearrangement links TRBV18 to TRBJ1-4; D ambiguous. Germline CDR1 KGHSH, CDR2 LQKENI. The CDR3 length is 16 residues. With 3 bases removed from V and 5 bases from J, the gap between germline ends came to 16 bases. CDR3 loop: CASSPTLRGTNEKLFF. For the CDR3, the DNA is TGTGCCAGCTCACCTACCCTGAGAGGAACAAATGAAAAACTGTTTTTT.

The rearrangement joins TRBV6-1 to TRBJ2-2; TRBD1 matches at 7 bases. The germline V gene encodes CDR1 MNHNS and CDR2 SASEGT. The J segment lost 6 bases and the V segment lost 4 bases, leaving 8 bases of the junction unmatched. CDR3 length equals 15 residues. CDR3 protein: CASSAATGYPGELFF. CDR3 bases: TGTGCCAGCAGTGCAGCGACAGGGTACCCCGGGGAGCTGTTTTTT.

The V gene is TRBV6-1, the J gene TRBJ2-3, with D unclear. Germline V gene lookup returns CDR1 MNHNS and CDR2 SASEGT. CDR3 size: 14 residues. V lost 3 bases and J 0 bases, leaving 7 bases between the germline ends. CDR3 nucleotides: TGTGCCAGCAGTGAGTCTGGGAGCACAGATACGCAGTATTTT. Translating it yields CASSESGSTDTQYF.

The chain joins TRBV6-5 to TRBJ1-1; a possible D gene is TRBD1 (5 bases). Germline V gene sequence: CDR1 MNHEY, CDR2 SVGAGI. V lost 6 bases and J 3 bases, leaving 14 bases between the germline ends. The CDR3 consists of 14 residues. Here the CDR3 DNA reads TGTGCCAGCAGGGGGGATCCCCCAGACACTGAAGCTTTCTTT. This encodes CASRGDPPDTEAFF.